A single sample gave rise to the 30 T cell receptor beta chains below, sequenced in a study of beta chain features in type 1 diabetes. Study conclusions and caveats: In every one of the four CD4+ subsets, TCRB CDR3s were moderately but significantly shorter in Type 1 diabetes patients.

Reverse transcribing all isolated RNA meant expressed TCRB transcripts were sequenced. The repertoire was sequenced with immunoSEQ multiplex PCR; TCRdb's copy has only in-frame clones and lacks some. The table records about 260,000 clones, 24% of them present only once. These receptors' antigens are unknown. Specimen: naive CD4+ T cells from blood. These TCRs come from a woman in her twenties or thirties with type 1 diabetes.

This sequence joins TRBV28 and TRBJ2-4; TRBD1 agrees at 7 bases. This CDR3 spans 16 amino acids. Germline trimming cut 5 bases from V and 4 bases from J; bases unmatched to any gene: 11. The germline V gene has CDR1 MDHEN and CDR2 SYDVKM. The CDR3 loop reads CASSPLRQGLKNIQYF. The CDR3 DNA reads as TGTGCCAGCAGTCCCTTACGACAGGGTCTAAAAAACATTCAGTACTTC.

The chain combines TRBV18 with TRBJ2-1, with a possible D match to TRBD2 (6 bases). The CDR3 sequence is 13 residues long. V lost 6 bases to trimming and J lost 9 bases, with 15 bases between them. The germline V gene encodes CDR1 KGHSH and CDR2 LQKENI. The CDR3 loop is CASSPGMEGEQFF. Here the CDR3 DNA reads TGTGCCAGCTCCCCAGGAATGGAGGGTGAGCAGTTCTTC.

This clone was seen a few times. This sequence joins TRBV5-1 and TRBJ2-5, with 14 bases that match TRBD2. Per the germline V gene, CDR1 is SGHRS and CDR2 is YFSETQ. The V gene end was trimmed by 4 bases and the J gene end by 5 bases; junction bases not matched to a gene: 4. This CDR3 has 15 residues. The CDR3 nucleotides read TGCGCCAGCAGCATGACTAGCGGGAGGGAGGAGACCCAGTACTTC. Amino acids: CASSMTSGREETQYF.

The V and J genes are TRBV5-1 and TRBJ2-1; D gene ambiguous. Looked up from germline, CDR1 is SGHRS and CDR2 is YFSETQ. Trimming took 1 base from V and 7 from J, leaving 9 bases between them. This CDR3 has 13 amino acids. The CDR3 nucleotides read TGCGCCAGCAGCTTGCAGGCGTGGAATGAGCAGTTCTTC. Translating it yields CASSLQAWNEQFF.

V usage is TRBV6-1 and J usage is TRBJ2-5; tentative D call: TRBD2 (6 bases). CDR1 and CDR2 from the germline V gene are MNHNS and SASEGT. The CDR3 is 14 residues long. V was trimmed by 5 bases and J by 5 bases, leaving 15 bases between them. The CDR3 spells CASSWAPREETQYF. As DNA, the CDR3 is TGTGCCAGCAGTTGGGCTCCTCGGGAGGAGACCCAGTACTTC.

This clone was counted between two and nine times. The chain joins TRBV6-1 to TRBJ2-2; 8 nucleotides align to TRBD1. This CDR3 has 15 residues. Germline trimming cut 6 bases from V and 4 bases from J; bases unmatched to any gene: 7. The V gene's germline CDR1 is MNHNS and CDR2 SASEGT. The CDR3 region is CASRTGDYSTGELFF. The CDR3 region has the DNA TGTGCCAGCAGGACAGGGGATTACAGCACCGGGGAGCTGTTTTTT.

The rearrangement links TRBV4-1 to TRBJ1-2; 9 positions match TRBD1. The V and J ends lost 1 base and 7 bases, in that order; junction bases with no gene match: 13. The CDR3 is 17 residues long. Germline values: CDR1 MGHRA, CDR2 YSYEKL. In DNA form, the CDR3 reads TGCGCCAGCAGCCAAGCCCGCGGGACAGGGAAAAGGGGTGGCTACACCTTC. Translating gives CASSQARGTGKRGGYTF.

A note on this clone: Other DNA sequences within the sample encode an identical CDR3. V and J are TRBV7-9 and TRBJ1-4; 8 bases are a match to TRBD1. V lost 4 bases and J lost 8; bases outside the gene matches: 6. The germline CDR1 and CDR2 sequences are SEHNR and FQNEAQ (reference sequence). The CDR3 runs to 14 residues. The CDR3 DNA is TGTGCCAGCAGCTCAGGACAGGGCGTGGAAAAACTGTTTTTT. Its protein is CASSSGQGVEKLFF. Combining the CDR3 with reference TRBV7-9 and TRBJ1-4 gives the whole variable domain DTGVSQNPRHKITKRGQNVTFRCDPISEHNRLYWYRQTLGQGPEFLTYFQNEAQLEKSRLLSDRFSAERPKGSFSTLEIQRTEQGDSAMYLCASSSGQGVEKLFFGSGTQLSVL.

A few counts support this clone. V usage is TRBV2 and J usage is TRBJ2-5, with 8 bases matching TRBD1. The CDR3 sequence is 19 residues long. The germline gives CDR1 SNHLY, CDR2 FYNNEI. V lost 8 bases to trimming and J lost 0 bases; unmatched junction nucleotides: 20. CDR3 nucleotide sequence: TGTGCCAGCGTGTGGGACAGGAACCCTAGTGGGGTGTACCAAGAGACCCAGTACTTC. Translating it yields CASVWDRNPSGVYQETQYF. Using reference TRBV2 and TRBJ2-5 for the parts outside the CDR3, the full variable domain is EPEVTQTPSHQVTQMGQEVILRCVPISNHLYFYWYRQILGQKVEFLVSFYNNEISEKSEIFDDQFSVERPDGSNFTLKIRSTKLEDSAMYFCASVWDRNPSGVYQETQYFGPGTRLLVL.

J is TRBJ1-5 and V is TRBV28; TRBD1 agrees at 9 bases. Germline lookup yields CDR1 MDHEN and CDR2 SYDVKM. The CDR3 is 16 amino acids. Germline trimming cut 4 bases from V and 5 bases from J; bases unmatched to any gene: 9. CDR3 in amino acids: CASSSPGQGWYQPQHF. The DNA of the CDR3 is TGTGCCAGCAGTTCTCCGGGACAGGGCTGGTATCAGCCCCAGCATTTT.

On this clone: Other nucleotide sequences from this sample produce the same CDR3. The chain combines TRBV12-5 with TRBJ2-3; unclear D gene. Trimming pared 2 bases from V and 0 bases from J, leaving 3 bases between. This CDR3 region has 13 residues. Germline V gene data show CDR1 as LGHNT and CDR2 as FRNRAP. The CDR3 DNA reads as TGTGCTAGTGGTTTGTCTAGCACAGATACGCAGTATTTT. The encoded protein is CASGLSSTDTQYF.

The chain joins TRBV29-1 to TRBJ2-1; D is perhaps TRBD2 (5 bases). CDR1 and CDR2 from the germline V gene are SQVTM and ANQGSEA. The CDR3 sequence is 14 residues long. Trimming cost V 3 bases and J 4 bases, with 13 bases left between them. Here the CDR3 DNA reads TGCAGCGTTGATCGACCGGACTCGTACAATGAGCAGTTCTTC. This gives the protein CSVDRPDSYNEQFF.

V is TRBV28 and J is TRBJ2-2; TRBD1 agrees at 7 bases. CDR3 length: 14 residues. Per germline, CDR1 MDHEN and CDR2 SYDVKM. Trimming removed 5 bases from V and 3 bases from J; junction bases left unmatched: 3. The CDR3 reads CASSLGTDTGELFF. CDR3 nucleotide sequence: TGTGCCAGCAGTCTCGGGACAGACACCGGGGAGCTGTTTTTT.

This chain joins TRBV4-1 and TRBJ1-2, with 7 bases matching TRBD1. The CDR3 sequence is 14 residues long. After removal of 4 bases from V and 3 bases from J, the junction contained 5 bases not matched to a gene. Germline lookup yields CDR1 MGHRA and CDR2 YSYEKL. CDR3 sequence reads: CASSPDRLHYGYTF. The CDR3 nucleotides read TGCGCCAGCAGCCCGGACAGGCTTCACTATGGCTACACCTTC.

In this sample, this clone turned up a few times. This chain links TRBV5-4 with TRBJ1-2; D unclear. This CDR3 comprises 14 residues. Germline V lookup: CDR1 SGHNT, CDR2 YYREEE (reference sequence). Trimming cost V 0 bases and J 2 bases, with 8 bases left between them. This CDR3 reads CASSLAGSNYGYTF. The CDR3 coding sequence is TGTGCCAGCAGCTTGGCGGGGAGCAACTATGGCTACACCTTC.

In its sample, this clone was seen once. The V and J genes are TRBV30 and TRBJ2-5, with TRBD1 matching 7 bases. The CDR3 is made up of 11 amino acids. Trimming at V came to 5 bases and at J to 4 bases, leaving 1 base not matched to a gene. Per the germline V gene, CDR1 is GTSNPN and CDR2 is SVGIG (reference sequence). CDR3 amino acids: CAWAGGETQYF. DNA of the CDR3: TGTGCCTGGGCAGGGGGAGAGACCCAGTACTTC.

The genes are TRBV18 and TRBJ1-2, with a tentative D call TRBD1 (5 bases). This CDR3 has 13 residues. The germline V and J ends were trimmed by 0 bases and 8 bases, with 10 bases remaining between them. Per the germline V gene, CDR1 is KGHSH and CDR2 is LQKENI. CDR3 sequence: CASSPPGLSGYTF. CDR3 nucleotide sequence: TGTGCCAGCTCACCACCGGGGCTATCCGGCTACACCTTC.

CDR3 in DNA: TGTGCCAGCAGAGAGGGAGGGGGACTAGCGGCATACTACGAGCAGTACTTC. Amino acids: CASREGGGLAAYYEQYF. This chain connects TRBV13 to TRBJ2-7; 11 bases map to TRBD2. V gave up 6 bases and J gave up 3 bases; unmatched junction bases: 13. The CDR3 runs to 17 residues. CDR1 PRHDT and CDR2 FYEKMQ come from the germline V gene (reference sequence). The whole variable domain, filled in from reference TRBV13 and TRBJ2-7, reads AAGVIQSPRHLIKEKRETATLKCYPIPRHDTVYWYQQGPGQDPQFLISFYEKMQSDKGSIPDRFSAQQFSDYHSELNMSSLELGDSALYFCASREGGGLAAYYEQYFGPGTRLTVT.

A few counts support this clone. The V call is TRBV9, the J call TRBJ1-2; unclear D gene. The CDR3 totals 15 residues. Trimming left V 0 bases short and J 4 bases short, with 13 bases between. Germline CDR1 is SGDLS and CDR2 is YYNGEE. The CDR3 here is CASSVAAPDTYGYTF. Here the CDR3 DNA reads TGTGCCAGCAGCGTAGCAGCACCCGACACCTATGGCTACACCTTC.

The chain carries TRBV29-1 and TRBJ2-1; D might be TRBD1 (6 bases). Trimming removed 7 bases from V and 5 bases from J, with 18 bases in between. CDR1 and CDR2 (germline): SQVTM, ANQGSEA. The CDR3 consists of 14 residues. The CDR3 reads CSASPGHRDNEQFF. In nucleotides, the CDR3 is TGCAGCGCTTCTCCGGGACATCGGGACAATGAGCAGTTCTTC.

The chain employs TRBV29-1 and TRBJ2-7; D is unclear. Germline V gene sequence: CDR1 SQVTM, CDR2 ANQGSEA. The CDR3 sequence is 12 residues long. Deletions cut 4 bases from V and 2 bases from J, with 9 bases between. CDR3 sequence reads: CSVVQNTYEQYF. The CDR3 nucleotides are TGCAGCGTTGTACAGAACACCTACGAGCAGTACTTC.

The chain couples TRBV9 to TRBJ2-6; 9 bases align to TRBD1. The CDR3 is made up of 17 amino acids. The V gene's germline CDR1 is SGDLS and CDR2 YYNGEE. V was pared by 4 bases and J by 4 bases, with 9 bases of the junction left unmatched. The CDR3 DNA reads as TGTGCCAGCAGCACCCGGACAGGGGTGAAGGGGGCCAACGTCCTGACTTTC. Amino acids: CASSTRTGVKGANVLTF.

The chain couples TRBV4-1 to TRBJ1-4; 9 bases are shared with TRBD1. The CDR3 runs to 17 residues. V was clipped by 0 bases and J by 7 bases; unmatched bases: 9. Germline CDR1 and CDR2: MGHRA and YSYEKL. For the CDR3, the DNA is TGCGCCAGCAGCCAAGATCGATCCGGGACAGGGCCTGAAAAACTGTTTTTT. Translated, it gives CASSQDRSGTGPEKLFF.

There are a few counts of this clone. This chain uses TRBV25-1 with TRBJ2-3; a weak D match, TRBD1 (5 bases). The V gene lost 8 bases and the J gene lost 2 bases, with 11 bases spanning the gap. This CDR3 has 13 amino acids. Germline V CDR1 and CDR2: MGHDK, SYGVNS. CDR3 sequence reads: CASGQGITDTQYF. The CDR3 nucleotides read TGTGCCAGCGGGCAGGGAATCACAGATACGCAGTATTTT.

CDR3 DNA sequence: TGTGCCAGCAGTTTAACAGCTACGGCTAGCGGGGACTACGAGCAGTACTTC. It is translated as CASSLTATASGDYEQYF. This chain joins TRBV27 and TRBJ2-7; 9 bases match TRBD2. CDR1 and CDR2 (germline): MNHEY, SMNVEV (reference sequence). The CDR3 is 17 amino acids. V dropped 2 bases and J dropped 3; count of bases not matched to a gene: 11.

This clone was seen a handful of times. The CDR3: CAIGLADNEQFF. In DNA form, the CDR3 reads TGTGCCATCGGACTAGCGGACAATGAGCAGTTCTTC. V usage is TRBV10-3 and J usage is TRBJ2-1, with 10 bases lining up with TRBD2. This CDR3 has 12 amino acids. Losses at the gene ends were 8 bases for V and 5 bases for J; bases not matched to a gene: 0. Per the germline V gene, CDR1 is ENHRY and CDR2 is SYGVKD.

The rearrangement joins TRBV2 to TRBJ2-1; 12 positions match TRBD2. This CDR3 spans 17 amino acids. J was trimmed by 8 bases and V by 5 bases; bases with no gene match: 13. Germline V lookup: CDR1 SNHLY, CDR2 FYNNEI. CDR3 amino acids: CASSPRLAGDGVDEQFF. CDR3 nucleotides: TGTGCCAGCAGTCCAAGACTAGCGGGAGACGGTGTGGATGAGCAGTTCTTC.

This chain joins TRBV29-1 and TRBJ2-6; D remains unclear. V lost 7 bases to trimming and J lost 0 bases, with 7 bases between them. Germline CDR1 SQVTM, CDR2 ANQGSEA. This CDR3 region has 13 residues. CDR3 bases: TGCAGCGGCGGAGACTCTGGGGCCAACGTCCTGACTTTC. The encoded protein is CSGGDSGANVLTF.

CDR3 amino acids: CSVGSRLRPYEQYF. DNA for the CDR3: TGCAGCGTTGGCTCCAGACTGAGGCCTTACGAGCAGTACTTC. J is TRBJ2-7 and V is TRBV29-1; the D is unclear. Between the trimmed V and J ends, which lost 4 bases and 4 bases, there was a span of 17 bases. CDR3 length: 14 amino acids. Germline V gives CDR1 SQVTM, CDR2 ANQGSEA.

The V and J genes are TRBV9 and TRBJ2-5; D gene uncertain. Germline V gene data show CDR1 as SGDLS and CDR2 as YYNGEE. CDR3 length equals 17 residues. With 3 bases removed from V and 0 bases from J, the gap between germline ends came to 18 bases. Here the CDR3 reads CASSAPRGVRYQETQYF. The CDR3 coding sequence is TGTGCCAGCAGCGCGCCTCGTGGAGTTAGGTACCAAGAGACCCAGTACTTC.